What follows are 3 T cell receptor beta chains derived from one specimen sequenced in a study of breast tumors, draining lymph nodes, adjacent tissues. One entry per CDR3 protein results from TCRdb running MiXCR on the multiplex PCR reads. The top ten hold 2.5% to 3% of the sample, which has over 100,000 distinct CDR3 sequences, approximately 20% seen once. The lymph nodes were axillary draining lymph nodes from breast cancer patients. The specimen sequenced was axillary lymph node tissue. The receptors here all came from a female donor with breast cancer. Some clones in this sample may be carry-over from other donors' samples.

This clonotype was observed at least ten times. The J gene is TRBJ2-3, the V gene TRBV2; 10 bases agree with TRBD2. The CDR3 covers 17 residues. The ends lost 3 bases at V and 6 bases at J; junction bases unmatched: 12. The V gene's germline CDR1 is SNHLY and CDR2 FYNNEI. The CDR3 DNA follows: TGTGCCAGCAGTGAGACGCGACTAGCGGGTCTCGGGGATACGCAGTATTTT. This gives the protein CASSETRLAGLGDTQYF.

This clonotype was picked up many times. The V gene is TRBV4-3, the J gene TRBJ2-2; a possible D gene is TRBD1 (5 bases). The germline CDR1 and CDR2 sequences are LGHNA and YSLEER. CDR3 length equals 17 residues. The V and J ends lost 0 bases and 0 bases respectively, with 11 bases between them. DNA of the CDR3: TGCGCCAGCAGCCAAGAACCCCAGGGATCGAACACCGGGGAGCTGTTTTTT. Amino acid sequence: CASSQEPQGSNTGELFF.

This clonotype was seen many times. The chain carries TRBV7-2 and TRBJ2-5, with D possibly matching TRBD2 (6 bases). This CDR3 has 15 amino acids. Germline assignment: CDR1 SGHTA and CDR2 FQGNSA. Deletions cut 4 bases from V and 4 bases from J, with 16 bases between. CDR3 protein: CASSSKGDGRETQYF. CDR3 coding DNA: TGTGCCAGCAGCTCGAAAGGGGACGGGAGAGAGACCCAGTACTTC. The full variable domain, its missing parts supplied by reference TRBV7-2 and TRBJ2-5, is GAGVSQSPSNKVTEKGKDVELRCDPISGHTALYWYRQSLGQGLEFLIYFQGNSAPDKSGLPSDRFSAERTGGSVSTLTIQRTQQEDSAVYLCASSSKGDGRETQYFGPGTRLLVL.